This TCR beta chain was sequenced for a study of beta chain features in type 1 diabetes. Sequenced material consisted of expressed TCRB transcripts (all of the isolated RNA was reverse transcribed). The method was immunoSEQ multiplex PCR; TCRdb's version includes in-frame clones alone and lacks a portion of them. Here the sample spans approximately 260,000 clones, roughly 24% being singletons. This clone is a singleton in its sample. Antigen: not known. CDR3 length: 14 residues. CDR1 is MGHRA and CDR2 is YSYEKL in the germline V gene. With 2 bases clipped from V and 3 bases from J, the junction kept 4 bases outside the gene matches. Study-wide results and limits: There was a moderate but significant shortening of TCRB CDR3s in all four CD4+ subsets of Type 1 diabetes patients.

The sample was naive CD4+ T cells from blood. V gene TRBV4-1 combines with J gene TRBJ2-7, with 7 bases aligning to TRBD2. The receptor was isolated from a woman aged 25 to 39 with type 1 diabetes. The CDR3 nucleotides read TGCGCCAGCAGCCAACCCGGACTAGTCTACGAGCAGTACTTC. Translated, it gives CASSQPGLVYEQYF.